This TCR beta chain was sequenced during a study of T cell clonotyping in hematopoietic cell transplantation. Findings and limits, study-wide: After transplant, recipient diversity fell while pathologically expanded clonotypes grew through day 180. Higher Inverse Simpson Index values in graft donor and pretransplant recipient predicted broader posttransplant TCR diversity. Cells were unsorted, so CD4 and CD8 contributions were not separated.

The data were produced by immunoSEQ multiplex PCR, yet TCRdb's version contains in-frame clones alone and is incomplete. The repertoire holds 5,000 to 6,500 clones, with roughly 78% as singletons. Recipient blood drawn about 28 days pretransplant and days 30, 100, 180 after. This clone was recorded only once. Its matching antigen is unknown. Germline loops: CDR1 SEHNR, CDR2 FQNEAQ (reference sequence). The CDR3 has 13 residues. Trimming cost V 2 bases and J 4 bases, with 6 bases left between them. This receptor was obtained from a male patient in his seventies who had an allogeneic stem cell transplant from an unrelated donor, so T cells may come from the graft donor. Some clones in this sample may be carry-over from other donors' samples. The chain couples TRBV7-9 to TRBJ1-5, with D hard to call. Sequencing was performed on peripheral blood mononuclear cells, taken 180 days after allogeneic stem cell transplant. The CDR3: CASSLTGNQPQHF. In nucleotides, the CDR3 is TGTGCCAGCAGCTTAACTGGGAATCAGCCCCAGCATTTT.